The T cell receptor (beta chain) described here comes from a study of spatial heterogeneity in lung cancer. Study in general: Each distinct TCR and UMI combination averaged more than ten appearances in raw reads.

Time point given: sample taken at primary tumor resection. Without sorting, whole RNA was sequenced from tumor, nontumor lung or frozen PBMC. The donors comprised about 70 untreated early-stage non-small cell lung cancer patients. This CDR3 region has 12 residues. Germline lookup yields CDR1 SNHLY and CDR2 FYNNEI. V dropped 2 bases and J dropped 10 bases, with 6 bases sitting between them. Single TCR cDNA molecules each had their own unique molecular identifier. TCRdb fed the 5' RACE reads into MiXCR, producing one record per CDR3 protein. The top ten clones hold 42% of a sample with about 45,000 distinct CDR3 sequences, about 10% of them seen once. Ten or more counts support this clonotype.

The clonotype originates from a female donor with early-stage non-small cell lung cancer. The chain recombines TRBV2 with TRBJ1-6; the D is unclear. The material was PBMCs, obtained at surgery. CDR3 in amino acids: CASSEHGSPLHF. Written as DNA, the CDR3 is TGTGCCAGCAGTGAACATGGGTCACCCCTCCACTTT. The variable domain in full, with the rest retrieved from reference TRBV2 and TRBJ1-6, is EPEVTQTPSHQVTQMGQEVILRCVPISNHLYFYWYRQILGQKVEFLVSFYNNEISEKSEIFDDQFSVERPDGSNFTLKIRSTKLEDSAMYFCASSEHGSPLHFGNGTRLTVT.